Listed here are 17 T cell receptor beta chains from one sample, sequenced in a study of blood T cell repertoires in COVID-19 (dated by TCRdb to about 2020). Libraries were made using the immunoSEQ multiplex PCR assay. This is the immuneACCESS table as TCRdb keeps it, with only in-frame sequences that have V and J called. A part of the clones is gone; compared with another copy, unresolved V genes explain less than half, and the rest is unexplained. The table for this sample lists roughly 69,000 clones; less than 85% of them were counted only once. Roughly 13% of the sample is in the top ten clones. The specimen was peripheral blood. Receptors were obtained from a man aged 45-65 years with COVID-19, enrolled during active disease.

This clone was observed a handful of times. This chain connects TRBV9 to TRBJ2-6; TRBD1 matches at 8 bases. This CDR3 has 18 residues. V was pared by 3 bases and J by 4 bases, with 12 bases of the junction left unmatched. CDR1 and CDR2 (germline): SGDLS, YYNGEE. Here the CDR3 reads CASSAHIQGASGANVLTF. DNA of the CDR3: TGTGCCAGCAGCGCCCACATCCAGGGGGCGTCCGGGGCCAACGTCCTGACTTTC. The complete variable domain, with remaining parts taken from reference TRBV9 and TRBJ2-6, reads DSGVTQTPKHLITATGQRVTLRCSPRSGDLSVYWYQQSLDQGLQFLIQYYNGEERAKGNILERFSAQQFPDLHSELNLSSLELGDSALYFCASSAHIQGASGANVLTFGAGSRLTVL.

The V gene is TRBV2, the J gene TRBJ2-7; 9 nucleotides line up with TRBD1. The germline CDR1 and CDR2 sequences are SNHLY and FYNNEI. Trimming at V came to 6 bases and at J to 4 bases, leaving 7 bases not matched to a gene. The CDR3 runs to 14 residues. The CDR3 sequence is CASSPQTGGYEQYF. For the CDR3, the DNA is TGTGCCAGCAGCCCCCAGACAGGGGGATACGAGCAGTACTTC.

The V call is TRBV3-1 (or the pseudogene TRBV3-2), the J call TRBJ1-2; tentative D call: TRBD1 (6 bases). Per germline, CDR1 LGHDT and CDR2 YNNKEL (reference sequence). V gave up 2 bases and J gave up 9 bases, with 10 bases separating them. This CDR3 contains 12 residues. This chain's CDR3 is CASSQTGRSYTF. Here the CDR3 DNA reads TGTGCCAGCAGCCAAACAGGGCGCAGCTACACCTTC.

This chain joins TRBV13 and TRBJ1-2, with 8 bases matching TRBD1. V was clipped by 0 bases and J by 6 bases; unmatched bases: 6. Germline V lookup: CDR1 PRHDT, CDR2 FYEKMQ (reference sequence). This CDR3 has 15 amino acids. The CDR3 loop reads CASSLGQGAHNGYTF. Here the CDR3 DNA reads TGTGCCAGCAGCTTAGGCCAGGGGGCGCACAATGGCTACACCTTC.

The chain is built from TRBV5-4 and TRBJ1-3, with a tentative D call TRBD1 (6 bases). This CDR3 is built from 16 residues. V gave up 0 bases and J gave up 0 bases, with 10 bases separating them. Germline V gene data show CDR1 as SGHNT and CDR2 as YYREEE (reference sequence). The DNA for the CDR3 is TGTGCCAGCAGCTTGGTAGGGGGTGCCTCTGGAAACACCATATATTTT. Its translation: CASSLVGGASGNTIYF.

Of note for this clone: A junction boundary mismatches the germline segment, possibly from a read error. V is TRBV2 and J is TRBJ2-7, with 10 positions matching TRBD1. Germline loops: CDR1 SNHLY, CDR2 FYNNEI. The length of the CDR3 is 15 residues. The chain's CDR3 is CASREGQGVWYEQYF. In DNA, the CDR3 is TGTGCCAGCAGGGAAGGACAGGGGGTATGGTACGAGCAGTACTTC.

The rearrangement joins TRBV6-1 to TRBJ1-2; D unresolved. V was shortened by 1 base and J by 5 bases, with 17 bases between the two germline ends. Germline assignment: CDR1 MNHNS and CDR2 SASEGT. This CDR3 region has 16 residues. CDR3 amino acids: CASSEEFVHNQYGYTF. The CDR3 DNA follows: TGTGCCAGCAGTGAAGAGTTTGTCCATAACCAGTATGGCTACACCTTC.

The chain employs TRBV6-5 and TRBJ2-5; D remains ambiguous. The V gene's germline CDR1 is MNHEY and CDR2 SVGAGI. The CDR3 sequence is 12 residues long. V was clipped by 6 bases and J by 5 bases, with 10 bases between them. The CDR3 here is CASRTSQETQYF. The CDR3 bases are TGTGCCAGCAGGACCTCACAGGAGACCCAGTACTTC.

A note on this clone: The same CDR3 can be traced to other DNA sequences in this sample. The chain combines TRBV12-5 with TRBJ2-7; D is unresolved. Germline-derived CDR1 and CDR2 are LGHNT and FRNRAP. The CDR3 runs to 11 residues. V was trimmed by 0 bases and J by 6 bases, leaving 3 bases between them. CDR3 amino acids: CASGLVREQYF. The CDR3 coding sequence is TGTGCTAGTGGTTTGGTTCGCGAGCAGTACTTC.

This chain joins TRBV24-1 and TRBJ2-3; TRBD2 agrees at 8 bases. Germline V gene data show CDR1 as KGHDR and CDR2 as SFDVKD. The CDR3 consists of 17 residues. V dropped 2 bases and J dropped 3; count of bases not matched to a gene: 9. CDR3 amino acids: CATSDSGGGIATDTQYF. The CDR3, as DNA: TGTGCCACCAGTGATTCCGGCGGGGGGATAGCAACAGATACGCAGTATTTT.

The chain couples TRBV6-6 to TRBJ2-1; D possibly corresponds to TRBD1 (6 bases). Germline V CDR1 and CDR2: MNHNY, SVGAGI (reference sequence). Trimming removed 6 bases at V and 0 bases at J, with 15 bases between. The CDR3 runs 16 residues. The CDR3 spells CASSASRGSSYNEQFF. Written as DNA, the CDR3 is TGTGCCAGCAGCGCTTCTAGGGGGAGCTCCTACAATGAGCAGTTCTTC.

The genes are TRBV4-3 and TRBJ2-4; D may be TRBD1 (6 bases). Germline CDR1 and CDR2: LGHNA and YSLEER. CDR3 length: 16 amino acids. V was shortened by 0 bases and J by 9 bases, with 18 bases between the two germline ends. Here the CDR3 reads CASSQDYGTGWAIQYF. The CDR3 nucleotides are TGCGCCAGCAGCCAAGACTATGGAACAGGGTGGGCCATTCAGTACTTC.

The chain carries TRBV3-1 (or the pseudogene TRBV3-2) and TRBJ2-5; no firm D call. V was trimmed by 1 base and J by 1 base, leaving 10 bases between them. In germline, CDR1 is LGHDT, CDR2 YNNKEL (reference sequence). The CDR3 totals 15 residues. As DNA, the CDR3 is TGTGCCAGCAGCCAAGCTCTAACCGTCCAAGAGACCCAGTACTTC. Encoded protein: CASSQALTVQETQYF.

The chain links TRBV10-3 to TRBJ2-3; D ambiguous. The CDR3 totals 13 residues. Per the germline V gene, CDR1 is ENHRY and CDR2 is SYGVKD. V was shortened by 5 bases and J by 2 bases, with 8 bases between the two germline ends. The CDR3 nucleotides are TGTGCCATCAGTATTACAGACACAGATACGCAGTATTTT. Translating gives CAISITDTDTQYF.

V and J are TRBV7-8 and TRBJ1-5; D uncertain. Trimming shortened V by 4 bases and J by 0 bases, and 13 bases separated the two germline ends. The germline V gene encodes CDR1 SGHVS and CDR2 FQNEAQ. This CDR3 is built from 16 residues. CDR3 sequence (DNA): TGTGCCAGCAGCTCGAGACGGGATACTAGCAATCAGCCCCAGCATTTT. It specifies CASSSRRDTSNQPQHF.

The CDR3 nucleotides read TGTGCCAGCATCCCCTCGACAGGTGGGGCCAAAAACATTCAGTACTTC. Translated: CASIPSTGGAKNIQYF. V gene TRBV6-2 or TRBV6-3 combines with J gene TRBJ2-4, with D possibly TRBD1 on 6 matching bases. CDR1 is MNHEY, CDR2 SVGEGT, per germline. The germline V and J ends were trimmed by 7 bases and 1 base, with 17 bases remaining between them. The CDR3 runs to 16 residues.

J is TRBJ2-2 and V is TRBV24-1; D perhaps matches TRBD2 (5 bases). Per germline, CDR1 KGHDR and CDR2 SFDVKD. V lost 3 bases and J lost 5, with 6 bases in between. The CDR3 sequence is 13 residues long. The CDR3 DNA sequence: TGTGCCACCAGTGATCCGGGGACCGGGGAGCTGTTTTTT. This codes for CATSDPGTGELFF.